These 26 T cell receptor beta chains originate from one sample sequenced in a study of shared clonotypes between healthy human individuals. Terminally differentiated effector memory CD45RA+ cells were excluded by CCR7 positive selection of CD45RO-negative cells. Generated by immunoSEQ multiplex PCR, the TCRdb table keeps only in-frame clones and is missing some. The data contain hundreds of thousands of clones, 90% to 95% of them seen just once; the ten biggest clones take up 20% to 25%. Sequenced sample: naive CD8+ T cells sorted from blood. The receptors were sampled from a man aged 25 to 45 in good health.

The CDR3 nucleotides are TGTGCCACCAGCAGAGTAAGCGAAGAGACCCAGTACTTC. It yields the protein CATSRVSEETQYF. The J gene is TRBJ2-5, the V gene TRBV15; no firm D call. Between the trimmed V and J ends, which lost 1 base and 3 bases, there was a span of 6 bases. Germline V gene lookup returns CDR1 LNHNV and CDR2 YYDKDF (reference sequence). The CDR3 extends over 13 amino acids.

The J gene is TRBJ2-7, the V gene TRBV10-1; TRBD2 matches 8 bases. CDR1 WNHNN and CDR2 SYGVQD come from the germline V gene (reference sequence). The CDR3 covers 14 residues. After removal of 3 bases from V and 6 bases from J, the junction contained 7 bases not matched to a gene. The CDR3 protein is CASSEEAGVGEQYF. DNA of the CDR3: TGCGCCAGCAGTGAAGAAGCGGGAGTTGGCGAGCAGTACTTC.

The chain employs TRBV5-4 and TRBJ2-2, with 9 bases lining up with TRBD1. The CDR3 runs to 15 residues. V shed 4 bases, J shed 3 bases, and the junction held 4 bases outside the gene matches. In germline, CDR1 is SGHNT, CDR2 YYREEE (reference sequence). This chain's CDR3 is CASSQRTGDTGELFF. CDR3 DNA: TGTGCCAGCAGCCAGAGGACAGGGGACACCGGGGAGCTGTTTTTT. The whole variable domain, remainder taken from reference TRBV5-4 and TRBJ2-2, is ETGVTQSPTHLIKTRGQQVTLRCSSQSGHNTVSWYQQALGQGPQFIFQYYREEENGRGNFPPRFSGLQFPNYSSELNVNALELDDSALYLCASSQRTGDTGELFFGEGSRLTVL.

This clone was seen more than once but under ten times. The V gene is TRBV30, the J gene TRBJ2-2, with D perhaps being TRBD1 or TRBD2 (6 bases each). The germline V gene has CDR1 GTSNPN and CDR2 SVGIG (reference sequence). V was trimmed by 2 bases and J by 0 bases, leaving 7 bases between them. The CDR3 is 14 amino acids. The CDR3 DNA follows: TGTGCCTGGAGTAGGGGGGCGAACACCGGGGAGCTGTTTTTT. Encoded protein: CAWSRGANTGELFF. The full variable domain, completed using reference TRBV30 and TRBJ2-2, is SQTIHQWPATLVQPVGSPLSLECTVEGTSNPNLYWYRQAAGRGLQLLFYSVGIGQISSEVPQNLSASRPQDRQFILSSKKLLLSDSGFYLCAWSRGANTGELFFGEGSRLTVL.

The rearrangement uses TRBV28 and TRBJ2-1, with D possibly TRBD1 on 5 matching bases. Germline values: CDR1 MDHEN, CDR2 SYDVKM. The CDR3 consists of 13 residues. V lost 3 bases and J lost 5, with 8 bases in between. The CDR3 region is CASSFRVDNEQFF. CDR3 nucleotide sequence: TGTGCCAGCAGTTTCAGGGTGGACAATGAGCAGTTCTTC.

This chain connects TRBV10-3 to TRBJ1-4; 7 nucleotides align to TRBD1. Germline V CDR1 and CDR2: ENHRY, SYGVKD. The trim removed 6 bases at V and 8 bases at J, leaving 12 bases unmatched. This CDR3 spans 15 amino acids. DNA of the CDR3: TGTGCCATCAGCCGTACAGGGGAGGGTAGCGAAAAACTGTTTTTT. It yields the protein CAISRTGEGSEKLFF.

In regard to this clone: One base separates it from a far larger clone, so it is likely a read error. The V and J genes are TRBV27 and TRBJ1-5; perhaps TRBD1 as D (6 bases). The germline V gene encodes CDR1 MNHEY and CDR2 SMNVEV (reference sequence). CDR3 size: 14 residues. Trimming stripped 5 bases from V and 4 bases from J, with 12 bases between. CDR3 protein: CASSPRGPNQPQHF. DNA of the CDR3: TGTGCCAGCAGTCCCAGGGGTCCTAATCAGCCCCAGCATTTT.

The chain combines TRBV19 with TRBJ1-5; D gene unclear. Per the germline V gene, CDR1 is LNHDA and CDR2 is SQIVND (reference sequence). This CDR3 region has 13 residues. The ends were cut back, 3 bases at V and 7 bases at J, with 10 bases in the middle. DNA for the CDR3: TGTGCCAGTAGTATGGCGGTCGTCCAGCCCCAGCATTTT. It codes for CASSMAVVQPQHF.

This clone was observed a few times. The chain uses TRBV10-1 and TRBJ2-2; D uncertain. The CDR3 extends over 14 amino acids. Germline V gene data show CDR1 as WNHNN and CDR2 as SYGVQD (reference sequence). V was cut by 5 bases and J by 4 bases, with 11 bases left in between. The CDR3 DNA reads as TGCGCCAGCAGTCCATCCATATCCACCGGGGAGCTGTTTTTT. It specifies CASSPSISTGELFF.

The V call is TRBV5-1, the J call TRBJ2-1; 9 positions match TRBD2. The CDR3 runs 16 residues. V trimming: 4 bases; J trimming: 8 bases; junction bases outside the gene matches: 13. Germline lookup yields CDR1 SGHRS and CDR2 YFSETQ. CDR3 DNA: TGCGCCAGCAGCCCAGGGAGGTCTAGCGGGATGGATGAGCAGTTCTTC. As protein: CASSPGRSSGMDEQFF.

As to this clone: In the same sample, other DNA sequences code for this CDR3. V gene TRBV28 combines with J gene TRBJ2-1, with 9 bases lining up with TRBD2. CDR1 and CDR2 from the germline V gene are MDHEN and SYDVKM. Germline trimming cut 11 bases from V and 4 bases from J; bases unmatched to any gene: 6. This CDR3 comprises 13 residues. The CDR3: CASRLAAYNEQFF. The CDR3 DNA is TGTGCCTCAAGACTAGCGGCATACAATGAGCAGTTCTTC.

As for this clone: This specimen includes other DNA sequences encoding the same CDR3. The genes are TRBV19 and TRBJ2-7; a possible D gene is TRBD2 (5 bases). The V gene lost 1 base and the J gene lost 4 bases, with 14 bases spanning the gap. The CDR3 runs to 15 residues. Per germline, CDR1 LNHDA and CDR2 SQIVND (reference sequence). CDR3 region: CASSIGGLGSYEQYF. The CDR3 DNA is TGTGCCAGTAGTATAGGCGGGCTAGGATCTTACGAGCAGTACTTC.

The chain combines TRBV7-9 with TRBJ1-4, with 7 positions matching TRBD1. J was trimmed by 5 bases and V by 2 bases; bases with no gene match: 8. Germline V gene lookup returns CDR1 SEHNR and CDR2 FQNEAQ (reference sequence). The CDR3 runs to 16 residues. The chain's CDR3 is CASSLTPGTVNEKLFF. The CDR3 DNA follows: TGTGCCAGCAGCTTAACACCCGGGACAGTGAATGAAAAACTGTTTTTT.

This rearrangement joins TRBV7-9 to TRBJ2-7; perhaps D is TRBD1 or TRBD2 (6 bases each). This CDR3 spans 11 amino acids. Trimming took 6 bases from V and 6 from J, leaving 9 bases between them. Germline loops: CDR1 SEHNR, CDR2 FQNEAQ (reference sequence). The DNA for the CDR3 is TGTGCCAGCAGTCCGGGGGCCGAGCAGTACTTC. Translating gives CASSPGAEQYF. Full variable domain (rest looked up from reference TRBV7-9 and TRBJ2-7): DTGVSQNPRHKITKRGQNVTFRCDPISEHNRLYWYRQTLGQGPEFLTYFQNEAQLEKSRLLSDRFSAERPKGSFSTLEIQRTEQGDSAMYLCASSPGAEQYFGPGTRLTVT.

The chain joins TRBV28 to TRBJ2-4, with 7 bases that match TRBD1. J gave up 11 bases and V 4 bases, and 11 bases lay outside the gene matches. Germline assignment: CDR1 MDHEN and CDR2 SYDVKM. This CDR3 spans 14 amino acids. In DNA form, the CDR3 reads TGTGCCAGCAGTTCCTTAGGACAGGTTTTGGTTCAGTACTTC. This encodes CASSSLGQVLVQYF.

V gene TRBV11-2 combines with J gene TRBJ1-1; D may be TRBD1 (5 bases). The CDR3 totals 17 residues. CDR1 is SGHAT, CDR2 FQNNGV, per germline. The V gene lost 1 base and the J gene lost 0 bases, with 15 bases spanning the gap. CDR3 amino acids: CASSLGDGTVMNTEAFF. The CDR3 DNA sequence: TGTGCCAGCAGCTTAGGGGACGGGACGGTCATGAACACTGAAGCTTTCTTT.

This clone was detected only once. The chain employs TRBV5-5 and TRBJ2-7; TRBD1 agrees at 10 bases. The CDR3 has 16 amino acids. V was pared by 4 bases and J by 1 base, with 8 bases of the junction left unmatched. The germline V gene encodes CDR1 SGHKS and CDR2 YYEKEE (reference sequence). The CDR3 nucleotides are TGTGCCAGCAGCGATGAGGACAGGGGGGCGTCCTACGAGCAGTACTTC. It codes for CASSDEDRGASYEQYF. The entire variable domain, with the rest obtained from reference TRBV5-5 and TRBJ2-7, is as follows: DAGVTQSPTHLIKTRGQQVTLRCSPISGHKSVSWYQQVLGQGPQFIFQYYEKEERGRGNFPDRFSARQFPNYSSELNVNALLLGDSALYLCASSDEDRGASYEQYFGPGTRLTVT.

The CDR3 sequence is CASSVRNEQYF. The DNA of the CDR3 is TGTGCCAGCAGTGTTCGTAACGAGCAGTACTTC. The V gene is TRBV6-5, the J gene TRBJ2-7; D gene uncertain. This CDR3 region has 11 residues. V lost 5 bases to trimming and J lost 5 bases, with 7 bases between them. Germline V gives CDR1 MNHEY, CDR2 SVGAGI.

The rearrangement uses TRBV6-4 and TRBJ2-7; D is unresolved. V gave up 4 bases and J gave up 0 bases, with 16 bases separating them. CDR1 and CDR2 (germline): MRHNA, SNTAGT. The CDR3 covers 16 residues. The CDR3 here is CASSVLLGPSSYEQYF. The CDR3 region has the DNA TGTGCCAGCAGTGTTCTTCTTGGACCGAGCTCCTACGAGCAGTACTTC.

The chain couples TRBV5-1 to TRBJ1-1, with TRBD1 matching 7 bases. Germline CDR1 SGHRS, CDR2 YFSETQ. Trimming took 0 bases from V and 5 from J; bases not matched to a gene: 7. The CDR3 is 15 amino acids. CDR3 loop: CASSLVEGAVTEAFF. As DNA, the CDR3 is TGCGCCAGCAGCTTGGTGGAGGGGGCGGTTACTGAAGCTTTCTTT.

The rearrangement joins TRBV6-4 to TRBJ2-1; D may be TRBD1 or TRBD2 (6 bases each). The V end was cut by 1 base, the J end by 2 bases, with 12 bases between. This CDR3 is built from 16 residues. Germline lookup yields CDR1 MRHNA and CDR2 SNTAGT. Here the CDR3 reads CASSDWYGGAYNEQFF. As DNA, the CDR3 is TGTGCCAGCAGTGACTGGTACGGGGGCGCCTACAATGAGCAGTTCTTC.

V and J are TRBV25-1 and TRBJ2-6; 7 bases are shared with TRBD2. The V gene's germline CDR1 is MGHDK and CDR2 SYGVNS. CDR3 length: 17 residues. The V segment lost 4 bases and the J segment 0 bases; nucleotides outside the gene matches: 6. CDR3 sequence (DNA): TGTGCCAGCAGTGGGGAGGGAAAGGGCTCTGGGGCCAACGTCCTGACTTTC. It codes for CASSGEGKGSGANVLTF. The whole variable domain, remainder taken from reference TRBV25-1 and TRBJ2-6, is EADIYQTPRYLVIGTGKKITLECSQTMGHDKMYWYQQDPGMELHLIHYSYGVNSTEKGDLSSESTVSRIRTEHFPLTLESARPSHTSQYLCASSGEGKGSGANVLTFGAGSRLTVL.

J is TRBJ2-7 and V is TRBV11-2; the D is unclear. The germline V gene encodes CDR1 SGHAT and CDR2 FQNNGV. The CDR3 extends over 12 amino acids. Between the trimmed V and J ends, which lost 3 bases and 0 bases, there was a span of 3 bases. The CDR3: CASSFISYEQYF. In nucleotides, the CDR3 is TGTGCCAGCAGCTTCATCTCCTACGAGCAGTACTTC.

J is TRBJ2-1 and V is TRBV27, with a weak D call TRBD2 (6 bases). This CDR3 comprises 14 residues. V shed 2 bases and J shed 7 bases, with 12 bases lying between them. The germline V gene encodes CDR1 MNHEY and CDR2 SMNVEV (reference sequence). CDR3 DNA sequence: TGTGCCAGCAGTTTAATCGGGAGAGGGAATGAGCAGTTCTTC. This encodes CASSLIGRGNEQFF.

The chain links TRBV4-1 to TRBJ2-5; D remains unclear. The CDR3 contains 13 residues. Trimming stripped 5 bases from V and 2 bases from J, with 9 bases between. Germline CDR1 MGHRA, CDR2 YSYEKL. CDR3 protein: CASSAVTQETQYF. CDR3 nucleotides: TGCGCCAGCAGCGCTGTCACGCAAGAGACCCAGTACTTC.

The chain uses TRBV12-2 and TRBJ1-1; no DNA check was done on the table's D call, TRBD1. TRBV12-2 corresponds to a pseudogene. This CDR3 contains 15 residues. CDR3 sequence: CASRPKQGSNTEAFF. DNA for the CDR3: TGTGCAAGTCGCCCTAAACAGGGGTCGAACACTGAAGCTTTCTTT.